A single sample is the source of the 28 T cell receptor beta chains below, sequenced in a study of OX40 agonist ivuxolimab in advanced cancers. Some clones are missing from TCRdb's copy, which holds only in-frame ones; the method was immunoSEQ multiplex PCR. The sample holds 25,000 to 35,000 clones, less than 90% seen once. This specimen was CD4+ or CD8+ T cells sorted from blood, taken in a trial of the OX40 agonist ivuxolimab. Receptors were obtained from an adult with an advanced solid tumor such as melanoma, head and neck, liver or kidney cancer.

CDR3 in amino acids: CASSEAPYEQYF. CDR3 DNA: TGTGCCAGCAGCGAAGCACCCTACGAGCAGTACTTC. The chain carries TRBV7-6 and TRBJ2-7; no reliable D call. V lost 5 bases and J 2 bases, leaving 7 bases between the germline ends. The CDR3 is 12 residues long. The germline V gene has CDR1 SGHVS and CDR2 FNYEAQ. Full variable domain (missing parts from reference TRBV7-6 and TRBJ2-7): GAGVSQSPRYKVTKRGQDVALRCDPISGHVSLYWYRQALGQGPEFLTYFNYEAQQDKSGLPNDRFSAERPEGSISTLTIQRTEQRDSAMYRCASSEAPYEQYFGPGTRLTVT.

The V call is TRBV7-9, the J call TRBJ2-2; TRBD1 aligns across 7 bases. V lost 0 bases to trimming and J lost 6 bases; unmatched junction nucleotides: 7. Germline values: CDR1 SEHNR, CDR2 FQNEAQ (reference sequence). This CDR3 is 16 amino acids long. In DNA form, the CDR3 reads TGTGCCAGCAGCTTAGCGGAGACAGGGCGAGCCGGGGAGCTGTTTTTT. It yields the protein CASSLAETGRAGELFF. The full variable domain, its missing parts supplied by reference TRBV7-9 and TRBJ2-2, is DTGVSQNPRHKITKRGQNVTFRCDPISEHNRLYWYRQTLGQGPEFLTYFQNEAQLEKSRLLSDRFSAERPKGSFSTLEIQRTEQGDSAMYLCASSLAETGRAGELFFGEGSRLTVL.

The CDR3: CASSRVGYNQPQHF. The CDR3 coding sequence is TGTGCCAGCAGTAGGGTCGGATACAATCAGCCCCAGCATTTT. The chain couples TRBV7-8 to TRBJ1-5; D is undetermined. Germline lookup yields CDR1 SGHVS and CDR2 FQNEAQ. The length of the CDR3 is 14 residues. Trimming removed 6 bases at V and 3 bases at J, with 12 bases between.

V is TRBV27 and J is TRBJ2-3; D uncertain. The CDR3 runs to 12 residues. Germline values: CDR1 MNHEY, CDR2 SMNVEV (reference sequence). V dropped 5 bases and J dropped 1 base, with 4 bases sitting between them. The CDR3 loop is CASSPGTDTQYF. The CDR3 DNA sequence: TGTGCCAGCAGTCCTGGCACAGATACGCAGTATTTT.

The chain couples TRBV7-9 to TRBJ2-7; 9 bases map to TRBD1. The germline V gene encodes CDR1 SEHNR and CDR2 FQNEAQ (reference sequence). Trimming cost V 5 bases and J 9 bases; bases outside gene matches: 11. CDR3 length: 14 residues. This chain's CDR3 is CASSQEGQGLSQYF. CDR3 bases: TGTGCCAGCAGCCAGGAGGGACAGGGTCTTTCGCAGTACTTC.

The rearrangement links TRBV5-1 to TRBJ2-7; TRBD1 matches at 7 bases. CDR3 length equals 14 residues. Germline V lookup: CDR1 SGHRS, CDR2 YFSETQ. Trimming took 2 bases from V and 4 from J; bases not matched to a gene: 6. CDR3 sequence (DNA): TGCGCCAGCAGCTTATCAGGGGGTAGGTACGAGCAGTACTTC. It is translated as CASSLSGGRYEQYF. The complete variable domain, with remaining parts taken from reference TRBV5-1 and TRBJ2-7, reads KAGVTQTPRYLIKTRGQQVTLSCSPISGHRSVSWYQQTPGQGLQFLFEYFSETQRNKGNFPGRFSGRQFSNSRSEMNVSTLELGDSALYLCASSLSGGRYEQYFGPGTRLTVT.

V gene TRBV27 combines with J gene TRBJ2-7; the D gene is possibly TRBD1 (5 bases). The CDR3 is made up of 16 amino acids. Germline V gene sequence: CDR1 MNHEY, CDR2 SMNVEV (reference sequence). V lost 5 bases and J 3 bases, leaving 20 bases between the germline ends. The CDR3 sequence: CASSPWLAGLSYEQYF. CDR3 DNA sequence: TGTGCCAGCAGTCCCTGGCTGGCAGGGCTTAGCTACGAGCAGTACTTC.

This chain joins TRBV13 and TRBJ2-7, with 9 bases aligning to TRBD2. Germline trimming cut 5 bases from V and 4 bases from J; bases unmatched to any gene: 18. This CDR3 is built from 18 residues. Per the germline V gene, CDR1 is PRHDT and CDR2 is FYEKMQ (reference sequence). The CDR3 DNA follows: TGTGCCAGCAGCCTGGTGGGGCGGGGGGGAACTCCAACATACGAGCAGTACTTC. Its protein is CASSLVGRGGTPTYEQYF.

The chain has TRBV27 and TRBJ1-1; D is perhaps TRBD1 (6 bases). The CDR3 has 14 amino acids. V lost 0 bases and J 4 bases, leaving 9 bases between the germline ends. Germline assignment: CDR1 MNHEY and CDR2 SMNVEV (reference sequence). CDR3 DNA sequence: TGTGCCAGCAGTTTATCATACAGGGCCACTGAAGCTTTCTTT. It is translated as CASSLSYRATEAFF.

J is TRBJ2-3 and V is TRBV27; TRBD2 matches at 8 bases. CDR3 size: 14 residues. The trim removed 2 bases at V and 6 bases at J, leaving 4 bases unmatched. Germline CDR1 is MNHEY and CDR2 is SMNVEV (reference sequence). In DNA, the CDR3 is TGTGCCAGCAGTTTAGAAGCGGGAGTTGATACGCAGTATTTT. Translation: CASSLEAGVDTQYF.

This chain links TRBV7-9 with TRBJ1-1; D unclear. The CDR3 spans 12 residues. Trimming removed 6 bases at V and 0 bases at J, with 5 bases between. The germline V gene has CDR1 SEHNR and CDR2 FQNEAQ (reference sequence). This CDR3 is CASRELNTEAFF. In DNA form, the CDR3 reads TGTGCCAGCAGGGAATTGAACACTGAAGCTTTCTTT.

The CDR3 reads CASSERLPGQPNEKLFF. CDR3 sequence (DNA): TGTGCCAGCAGTGAAAGACTTCCGGGACAGCCCAATGAAAAACTGTTTTTT. The chain has TRBV2 and TRBJ1-4; 7 nucleotides agree with TRBD1. Germline loops: CDR1 SNHLY, CDR2 FYNNEI. The CDR3 covers 17 residues. Trimming removed 2 bases from V and 5 bases from J; junction bases left unmatched: 11.

The chain employs TRBV5-1 and TRBJ2-7, with a weak D call TRBD2 (5 bases). The CDR3 has 16 residues. The V gene lost 2 bases and the J gene lost 2 bases, with 17 bases spanning the gap. The germline V gene has CDR1 SGHRS and CDR2 YFSETQ. CDR3 protein: CASSFGRGKEAYEQYF. The CDR3 coding sequence is TGCGCCAGCAGCTTCGGACGGGGTAAAGAGGCCTACGAGCAGTACTTC.

This chain links TRBV4-1 with TRBJ2-5, with TRBD2 matching 12 bases. Germline V gene data show CDR1 as MGHRA and CDR2 as YSYEKL. The CDR3 spans 18 residues. Trimming took 5 bases from V and 3 from J; bases not matched to a gene: 13. CDR3 loop: CASSGRLAGVFGEETQYF. CDR3 in DNA: TGCGCCAGCAGCGGAAGACTAGCGGGAGTTTTTGGGGAAGAGACCCAGTACTTC.

The chain employs TRBV9 and TRBJ2-1; 10 bases align to TRBD2. J gave up 12 bases and V 0 bases, and 6 bases lay outside the gene matches. This CDR3 spans 14 amino acids. The germline gives CDR1 SGDLS, CDR2 YYNGEE. The CDR3 is CASSVGDSGRWQFF. The CDR3, as DNA: TGTGCCAGCAGCGTAGGGGATAGCGGGAGGTGGCAGTTCTTC.

The CDR3 DNA reads as TGCGCCAGCAGCTTGTTCTATGGCTACACCTTC. Encoded protein: CASSLFYGYTF. The chain carries TRBV5-1 and TRBJ1-2; D remains unclear. The CDR3 is 11 amino acids. The germline V gene encodes CDR1 SGHRS and CDR2 YFSETQ. Trimming left V 1 base short and J 4 bases short, with 2 bases between.

V is TRBV4-1 and J is TRBJ2-7; 10 nucleotides match TRBD1. The CDR3 runs to 15 residues. The J segment lost 0 bases and the V segment lost 3 bases, leaving 2 bases of the junction unmatched. Germline CDR1 MGHRA, CDR2 YSYEKL. Here the CDR3 reads CASSHRQGASYEQYF. The CDR3 DNA is TGCGCCAGCAGCCACAGACAGGGGGCCTCCTACGAGCAGTACTTC.

The chain has TRBV9 and TRBJ2-3; possibly TRBD1 or TRBD2 for D (5 bases each). The V gene's germline CDR1 is SGDLS and CDR2 YYNGEE. This CDR3 spans 15 amino acids. Trimming pared 3 bases from V and 2 bases from J, leaving 13 bases between. CDR3 sequence: CASSGTGPTTDTQYF. The CDR3, as DNA: TGTGCCAGCAGCGGTACGGGACCTACCACAGATACGCAGTATTTT.

This clone turned up a few times. The chain uses TRBV30 and TRBJ1-2, with TRBD1 matching 8 bases. V lost 3 bases, J lost 0 bases, and 9 bases stayed unmatched. The CDR3 has 16 residues. Germline CDR1 and CDR2: GTSNPN and SVGIG (reference sequence). This chain's CDR3 is CAWRQQGAVTNYGYTF. The CDR3 nucleotides are TGTGCCTGGAGACAGCAGGGGGCGGTAACTAACTATGGCTACACCTTC.

The chain uses TRBV5-1 and TRBJ1-2; 7 bases match TRBD1. The CDR3 contains 13 residues. Per the germline V gene, CDR1 is SGHRS and CDR2 is YFSETQ. The trim removed 1 base at V and 10 bases at J, leaving 7 bases unmatched. The CDR3 sequence is CASSLTRDRPYTF. The CDR3, as DNA: TGCGCCAGCAGCTTGACCCGGGACAGACCCTACACCTTC.

The rearrangement uses TRBV4-1 and TRBJ2-2; D gene unclear. Germline values: CDR1 MGHRA, CDR2 YSYEKL. The CDR3 is made up of 12 amino acids. Trimming stripped 0 bases from V and 6 bases from J, with 2 bases between. CDR3 protein: CASSQESGELFF. For the CDR3, the DNA is TGCGCCAGCAGCCAAGAATCCGGGGAGCTGTTTTTT.

Concerning this clone itself: One junction end disagrees with the germline gene, perhaps due to a read error. The chain couples TRBV7-3 to TRBJ2-2, with D perhaps matching TRBD2 (5 bases). Germline values: CDR1 SGHTA, CDR2 FQGTGA. The CDR3 is 16 residues long. The CDR3 sequence: CASSTNSYGNAGELFF. The DNA of the CDR3 is TGTGCCAGCAGCACGAACAGCTACGGGAACGCCGGGGAGCTGTTTTTT.

The V gene is TRBV6-5, the J gene TRBJ2-5, with TRBD1 matching over 7 bases. Germline-derived CDR1 and CDR2 are MNHEY and SVGAGI. The CDR3 contains 16 residues. Trimming at V came to 2 bases and at J to 1 base, leaving 7 bases not matched to a gene. The CDR3 DNA follows: TGTGCCAGCAGTTACACGGCAGGGGGTTTCCAAGAGACCCAGTACTTC. This sequence encodes CASSYTAGGFQETQYF.

The gene calls are TRBV7-3 and TRBJ2-5; 10 bases match TRBD2. Germline trimming cut 4 bases from V and 5 bases from J; bases unmatched to any gene: 10. The CDR3 covers 16 residues. From germline, CDR1 is SGHTA and CDR2 FQGTGA. DNA for the CDR3: TGTGCCAGCAGCTCCGCCAGCGGGGGGGCGCAGGAGACCCAGTACTTC. As protein: CASSSASGGAQETQYF.

V usage is TRBV6-5 and J usage is TRBJ2-1, with TRBD2 identical over 8 bases. The CDR3 sequence is 14 residues long. CDR1 is MNHEY and CDR2 is SVGAGI in the germline V gene. V was clipped by 2 bases and J by 3 bases; unmatched bases: 0. The CDR3 DNA follows: TGTGCCAGCAGTTACACTAGCGGCTACAATGAGCAGTTCTTC. It yields the protein CASSYTSGYNEQFF.

The V call is TRBV9, the J call TRBJ2-3; TRBD2 is a possible D gene (5 bases). CDR3 length equals 14 residues. CDR1 is SGDLS and CDR2 is YYNGEE in the germline V gene. Trimming removed 2 bases from V and 1 base from J, with 8 bases in between. The CDR3 coding sequence is TGTGCCAGCAGCGTCTCCGGGGGCACAGATACGCAGTATTTT. Residues: CASSVSGGTDTQYF.

This rearrangement joins TRBV4-1 to TRBJ2-7; 7 bases are shared with TRBD2. There are 16 residues in the CDR3. Looked up from germline, CDR1 is MGHRA and CDR2 is YSYEKL. Trimming took 4 bases from V and 6 from J; bases not matched to a gene: 15. CDR3 residues: CASSPAGGRPLREQYF. The CDR3 region has the DNA TGCGCCAGCAGCCCGGCCGGCGGGAGACCCCTCCGCGAGCAGTACTTC.

The chain employs TRBV2 and TRBJ1-2; 9 bases match TRBD1. Trimming took 9 bases from V and 12 from J; bases not matched to a gene: 14. CDR1 is SNHLY and CDR2 is FYNNEI in the germline V gene. The CDR3 runs to 13 residues. The CDR3 DNA reads as TGTGCCAGAACTCCTAGGGACAGGGAGTCGGACACCTTC. It translates to CARTPRDRESDTF.